This T cell receptor (beta chain) was retrieved from a study of post-analysis software for immune sequencing data. Included in the TCR beta cDNA libraries were unique molecular identifiers. TCRdb reprocessed the PCR reads via MiXCR and lists one record per CDR3 protein. The sample has approximately 730,000 distinct CDR3 sequences, about 43% seen once. Trimming pared 3 bases from V and 2 bases from J, leaving 17 bases between. Germline CDR1 is DFQATT and CDR2 is SNEGSKA (reference sequence). CDR3 size: 15 residues. This clonotype was recorded only once. Its antigen is still unknown. Whole-study results and caveats: Patients with multiple sclerosis recorded significantly lower normalized Chao1 diversity than controls, the study found. Patients had higher frequencies than controls of about five TRBV segments, including TRBV5-6, TRBV5-1 and TRBV20-1.

The sequence derives from a girl aged 5-17 years with multiple sclerosis. The rearrangement links TRBV20-1 to TRBJ2-7; D remains ambiguous. The material sequenced was blood. Here the CDR3 reads CSARIPVSITYEQYF. CDR3 sequence (DNA): TGCAGTGCTAGGATCCCCGTCTCGATAACCTACGAGCAGTACTTC.